One sample yielded the 10 T cell receptor beta chains listed below, sequenced in a study of PD-L1 blockade in urothelial cancer. Some clones are missing from TCRdb's copy, which holds only in-frame ones; the method was immunoSEQ multiplex PCR. The profile shows tens of thousands of clones, around 80% of them singletons. The time point was: pretreatment peripheral blood. Sequences were derived from PBMCs, sampled around atezolizumab (anti-PD-L1) treatment. These receptors were taken from a man aged 70-80 years with urothelial cancer.

On this clone: A read error may produce the germline difference seen at one junction end. This rearrangement joins TRBV7-7 to TRBJ2-5, with TRBD2 as a possible D gene (6 bases). The CDR3 runs to 14 residues. Germline CDR1 reads SSHAT; CDR2 reads FNYEAQ (reference sequence). The CDR3 coding sequence is TGTGCTAGCAGCACGGGACTTTCCACGGAGACCCAGTACTTC. Amino acid sequence: CASSTGLSTETQYF.

The chain couples TRBV29-1 to TRBJ2-7; maybe TRBD1 (5 bases). V was clipped by 4 bases and J by 3 bases, with 16 bases between them. CDR1 SQVTM and CDR2 ANQGSEA come from the germline V gene. The CDR3 is made up of 14 amino acids. As DNA, the CDR3 is TGCAGCGTTGGTCCCAGGGCCAGGATCTACGAGCAGTACTTC. It yields the protein CSVGPRARIYEQYF.

This chain joins TRBV18 and TRBJ2-1; 11 positions match TRBD2. CDR3 size: 16 residues. The J segment lost 6 bases and the V segment lost 4 bases, leaving 8 bases of the junction unmatched. Germline CDR1 is KGHSH and CDR2 is LQKENI. The CDR3 nucleotides are TGTGCCAGCTCACTCCAGACTAGCGGGATCACCAATGAGCAGTTCTTC. The encoded protein is CASSLQTSGITNEQFF.

V is TRBV7-9 and J is TRBJ1-1; a weak D match, TRBD1 (5 bases). The germline V and J ends were trimmed by 5 bases and 4 bases, with 17 bases remaining between them. The V gene's germline CDR1 is SEHNR and CDR2 FQNEAQ (reference sequence). The CDR3 contains 15 residues. The CDR3 loop reads CASSPRRGGGTEAFF. The CDR3 DNA follows: TGTGCCAGCAGCCCCCGTAGGGGCGGTGGCACTGAAGCTTTCTTT.

This clone was seen only a few times. V gene TRBV5-1 combines with J gene TRBJ2-3; 13 bases match TRBD2. CDR3 length: 17 amino acids. CDR1 is SGHRS and CDR2 is YFSETQ in the germline V gene. V dropped 4 bases and J dropped 4; count of bases not matched to a gene: 9. This chain's CDR3 is CASSALTSGGASDTQYF. For the CDR3, the DNA is TGCGCCAGCAGCGCCTTAACTAGCGGGGGGGCCTCAGATACGCAGTATTTT.

This chain links TRBV5-1 with TRBJ2-2; 9 bases are shared with TRBD2. Germline-derived CDR1 and CDR2 are SGHRS and YFSETQ. The length of the CDR3 is 15 residues. V shed 0 bases, J shed 3 bases, and the junction held 0 bases outside the gene matches. The CDR3: CASSLVAGDTGELFF. The CDR3, as DNA: TGCGCCAGCAGCTTGGTAGCGGGAGACACCGGGGAGCTGTTTTTT. The entire variable domain, with the rest obtained from reference TRBV5-1 and TRBJ2-2, is as follows: KAGVTQTPRYLIKTRGQQVTLSCSPISGHRSVSWYQQTPGQGLQFLFEYFSETQRNKGNFPGRFSGRQFSNSRSEMNVSTLELGDSALYLCASSLVAGDTGELFFGEGSRLTVL.

The rearrangement links TRBV6-1 to TRBJ2-2; TRBD2 aligns across 7 bases. This CDR3 is 18 amino acids long. J lost 2 bases, V lost 0 bases, and 9 bases had no gene match. Germline CDR1 and CDR2: MNHNS and SASEGT. CDR3 residues: CASSEARAGAANTGELFF. CDR3 DNA: TGTGCCAGCAGTGAAGCGCGTGCGGGAGCGGCCAACACCGGGGAGCTGTTTTTT.

This rearrangement joins TRBV5-1 to TRBJ2-1; TRBD2 aligns across 9 bases. CDR3 size: 15 residues. CDR1 is SGHRS, CDR2 YFSETQ, per germline. V shed 4 bases and J 1 base; nucleotides not matched to a gene: 3. CDR3 loop: CASSPAGGSYNEQFF. CDR3 nucleotide sequence: TGCGCCAGCAGCCCTGCGGGGGGGTCCTACAATGAGCAGTTCTTC.

The chain couples TRBV7-8 to TRBJ1-2; D ambiguous. With 3 bases removed from V and 6 bases from J, the gap between germline ends came to 11 bases. CDR1 SGHVS and CDR2 FQNEAQ come from the germline V gene. The CDR3 extends over 13 amino acids. The CDR3 region is CASSFPPSNGYTF. DNA of the CDR3: TGTGCCAGCAGCTTCCCCCCCAGTAATGGCTACACCTTC.

The chain joins TRBV19 to TRBJ1-1; D is unclear. Trimming took off 6 bases at V and 1 base at J, with 12 bases between the two ends. The germline gives CDR1 LNHDA, CDR2 SQIVND (reference sequence). The CDR3 totals 14 residues. The CDR3 here is CASRRHGRNTEAFF. CDR3 nucleotides: TGTGCCAGTAGGCGCCACGGTAGGAACACTGAAGCTTTCTTT.